This T cell receptor beta chain comes out of a study of post-analysis software for immune sequencing data. General study findings and limits: Five TRBV segments were more frequent in patients than controls; TRBV5-6, TRBV5-1 and TRBV20-1 belonged to this group.

Included in the TCR beta cDNA libraries were unique molecular identifiers. TCRdb ran MiXCR on the PCR reads and lists one entry per CDR3 protein. This sample has some 690,000 distinct CDR3 sequences, with roughly 27% found just once. Germline V CDR1 and CDR2: SGHAT, FQNNGV. The CDR3 extends over 15 amino acids. Trimming pared 0 bases from V and 5 bases from J, leaving 13 bases between. This clonotype was recorded a few times. Its target is not known. The sequenced material came from blood. This receptor was obtained from a girl aged 5-17 years with multiple sclerosis. The chain is built from TRBV11-2 and TRBJ2-5; either TRBD1 or TRBD2 may supply D (6 bases each). CDR3 sequence: CASSLEVGGWETQYF. In DNA form, the CDR3 reads TGTGCCAGCAGCTTAGAGGTGGGGGGCTGGGAGACCCAGTACTTC.